This entry lists 20 T cell receptor beta chains sequenced from one sample in a study of shared clonotypes between healthy human individuals. Profiled with immunoSEQ multiplex PCR; TCRdb holds only in-frame clones, not every one. The profile shows roughly 2.6 million clones, roughly 92% of them singletons. The sequenced material came from naive CD4+ T cells sorted from blood. Subset in this sample: CD45RA+ positively selected. Source of these receptors: a man aged 18 to 30 in good health.

This clone showed up just once. The chain joins TRBV5-1 to TRBJ2-5; maybe TRBD1 (6 bases). This CDR3 is 13 amino acids long. Germline CDR1 reads SGHRS; CDR2 reads YFSETQ. Trimming took 6 bases from V and 5 from J, leaving 14 bases between them. The CDR3 nucleotides read TGCGCCAGCAACGGCAGGGGCCAGGAGACCCAGTACTTC. Protein: CASNGRGQETQYF.

This chain connects TRBV29-1 to TRBJ2-1; 9 bases line up with TRBD1. This CDR3 contains 11 residues. Germline assignment: CDR1 SQVTM and CDR2 ANQGSEA. The V gene end was trimmed by 4 bases and the J gene end by 16 bases; junction bases not matched to a gene: 8. The CDR3 loop reads CSVALDRGEFF. In DNA form, the CDR3 reads TGCAGCGTTGCTCTCGACAGGGGGGAATTCTTC.

The chain couples TRBV4-3 to TRBJ2-1; no definite D call. The V end was cut by 1 base, the J end by 9 bases, with 13 bases between. The CDR3 extends over 14 amino acids. The germline CDR1 and CDR2 sequences are LGHNA and YSLEER. CDR3 nucleotides: TGCGCCAGCAGCCAAGGGTTCGACTCGAGTGAGCAGTTCTTC. It translates to CASSQGFDSSEQFF.

This rearrangement joins TRBV18 to TRBJ2-5; a weak D match, TRBD1 (6 bases). Trimming removed 2 bases from V and 4 bases from J, with 8 bases in between. Germline V gene lookup returns CDR1 KGHSH and CDR2 LQKENI. The CDR3 has 13 amino acids. The CDR3: CASSPTGSETQYF. In DNA form, the CDR3 reads TGTGCCAGCTCACCAACAGGGTCAGAGACCCAGTACTTC.

The J gene is TRBJ1-1, the V gene TRBV19, with D unresolved. The CDR3 extends over 15 amino acids. Germline lookup yields CDR1 LNHDA and CDR2 SQIVND (reference sequence). The V end was cut by 7 bases, the J end by 2 bases, with 17 bases between. Here the CDR3 reads CASKTEGSLNTEAFF. The DNA of the CDR3 is TGTGCCAGTAAAACCGAGGGTTCTCTAAACACTGAAGCTTTCTTT.

The chain recombines TRBV19 with TRBJ2-5; 9 nucleotides align to TRBD2. The germline V gene has CDR1 LNHDA and CDR2 SQIVND (reference sequence). This CDR3 region has 13 residues. J lost 5 bases, V lost 4 bases, and 2 bases had no gene match. DNA for the CDR3: TGTGCCAGTAGTACTAGCGGGGCGGAGACCCAGTACTTC. It specifies CASSTSGAETQYF.

This chain connects TRBV10-3 to TRBJ1-2, with 7 bases fitting TRBD1. The germline V gene encodes CDR1 ENHRY and CDR2 SYGVKD. CDR3 length: 15 residues. With 3 bases clipped from V and 7 bases from J, the junction kept 11 bases outside the gene matches. The CDR3 nucleotides read TGTGCCATCAGTGATTCTGAACAGGGGATCGGTGGCTACACCTTC. Its translation is CAISDSEQGIGGYTF.

This sequence joins TRBV6-1 and TRBJ2-1; 11 nucleotides agree with TRBD2. The ends lost 3 bases at V and 6 bases at J; junction bases unmatched: 4. CDR1 and CDR2 from the germline V gene are MNHNS and SASEGT. This CDR3 region has 15 residues. The CDR3 DNA is TGTGCCAGCAGTGAGCCGGGACTAGCGGTCAATGAGCAGTTCTTC. Protein sequence: CASSEPGLAVNEQFF.

This clone was recorded only once. V gene TRBV6-5 combines with J gene TRBJ1-3; the D is unclear. CDR1 is MNHEY and CDR2 is SVGAGI in the germline V gene. V was clipped by 2 bases and J by 3 bases, with 14 bases between them. The CDR3 sequence is 16 residues long. The CDR3 DNA reads TGTGCCAGCAGTTACGGGTTAGGGCGGAGTGGAAACACCATATATTTT. Its translation is CASSYGLGRSGNTIYF.

The CDR3 DNA is TGCGCCAGCAGCGACTTAGGGATCGCTTTCTTT. It encodes CASSDLGIAFF. The chain links TRBV5-1 to TRBJ1-1; no reliable D call. The germline V gene encodes CDR1 SGHRS and CDR2 YFSETQ. The CDR3 sequence is 11 residues long. With 4 bases removed from V and 11 bases from J, the gap between germline ends came to 12 bases.

J is TRBJ2-1 and V is TRBV5-1, with TRBD2 matching 9 bases. This CDR3 comprises 17 residues. The V gene end was trimmed by 3 bases and the J gene end by 5 bases; junction bases not matched to a gene: 12. CDR1 and CDR2 from the germline V gene are SGHRS and YFSETQ. The CDR3 region is CASSSYLTSGPHNEQFF. The CDR3 DNA sequence: TGCGCCAGCAGCTCATACCTAACTAGCGGGCCCCACAATGAGCAGTTCTTC.

This clone has just a few counts. The DNA for the CDR3 is TGTGCCATCAGCGAAGGACAGGGGGCAAGTCAGCCCCAGCATTTT. This sequence encodes CAISEGQGASQPQHF. This chain links TRBV10-3 with TRBJ1-5, with 11 bases identical to TRBD1. V was pared by 6 bases and J by 6 bases, with 7 bases of the junction left unmatched. Germline CDR1 reads ENHRY; CDR2 reads SYGVKD. The CDR3 sequence is 15 residues long.

This clone was counted once. An end of the junction does not agree with germline; a read error may underlie this. The J gene is TRBJ2-7, the V gene TRBV19; 10 bases are shared with TRBD1. This CDR3 spans 14 amino acids. Per the germline V gene, CDR1 is LNHDA and CDR2 is SQIVND (reference sequence). In DNA, the CDR3 is TGTGCCAATAGTATCGGACAGGGGGCCTACGAGCAGTACTTC. This gives the protein CANSIGQGAYEQYF.

V usage is TRBV30 and J usage is TRBJ1-6, with D uncertain. Trimming removed 2 bases at V and 11 bases at J, with 10 bases between. This CDR3 has 12 residues. Germline-derived CDR1 and CDR2 are GTSNPN and SVGIG (reference sequence). The DNA of the CDR3 is TGTGCCTGGAGTTCCCCCGGGGCACCCCTCCACTTT. This encodes CAWSSPGAPLHF.

This clone showed up just once. The chain links TRBV28 to TRBJ2-3; 7 bases agree with TRBD2. Trimming took 7 bases from V and 0 from J; bases not matched to a gene: 4. This CDR3 region has 14 residues. The V gene's germline CDR1 is MDHEN and CDR2 SYDVKM. CDR3 protein: CASKGGSSTDTQYF. The CDR3 coding sequence is TGTGCCAGCAAGGGAGGGTCTAGCACAGATACGCAGTATTTT.

This chain uses TRBV2 with TRBJ2-7; 13 bases agree with TRBD2. V dropped 4 bases and J dropped 5; count of bases not matched to a gene: 5. The length of the CDR3 is 15 residues. The germline CDR1 and CDR2 sequences are SNHLY and FYNNEI. CDR3 in amino acids: CASSVTGTSGNEQYF. The CDR3 nucleotides read TGTGCCAGCAGTGTCACCGGGACTAGCGGGAACGAGCAGTACTTC.

The chain links TRBV7-2 to TRBJ1-5, with TRBD1 as a possible D gene (6 bases). The CDR3 runs 17 residues. CDR1 SGHTA and CDR2 FQGNSA come from the germline V gene. V was trimmed by 1 base and J by 4 bases, leaving 17 bases between them. Written as DNA, the CDR3 is TGTGCCAGCAGCTTAGTAGGGGGTATCGACGGAAATCAGCCCCAGCATTTT. It is translated as CASSLVGGIDGNQPQHF. The full variable domain, rest sourced from reference TRBV7-2 and TRBJ1-5, is GAGVSQSPSNKVTEKGKDVELRCDPISGHTALYWYRQSLGQGLEFLIYFQGNSAPDKSGLPSDRFSAERTGGSVSTLTIQRTQQEDSAVYLCASSLVGGIDGNQPQHFGDGTRLSIL.

The V gene is TRBV7-2, the J gene TRBJ1-1, with D possibly being TRBD1 (6 bases). Germline CDR1 is SGHTA and CDR2 is FQGNSA. Trimming took off 4 bases at V and 5 bases at J, with 17 bases between the two ends. The CDR3 is 15 amino acids. The CDR3 DNA reads as TGTGCCAGCAGCTCAAAGAGGGCAGGGGAAACTGAAGCTTTCTTT. Its translation is CASSSKRAGETEAFF.

The table lists this clone with a count of one. The V call is TRBV6-1, the J call TRBJ1-5; weak D call: TRBD1 (5 bases). This CDR3 has 13 amino acids. V lost 7 bases to trimming and J lost 1 base, with 8 bases between them. The germline CDR1 and CDR2 sequences are MNHNS and SASEGT. This CDR3 is CASTGQSNQPQHF. The CDR3 region has the DNA TGTGCCAGCACAGGACAAAGCAATCAGCCCCAGCATTTT.

This sequence joins TRBV5-1 and TRBJ2-7; no clear D gene. Trimming pared 1 base from V and 0 bases from J, leaving 5 bases between. The germline V gene has CDR1 SGHRS and CDR2 YFSETQ. The CDR3 extends over 13 amino acids. This CDR3 is CASSLISSYEQYF. The CDR3 region has the DNA TGCGCCAGCAGCTTGATTAGCTCCTACGAGCAGTACTTC.